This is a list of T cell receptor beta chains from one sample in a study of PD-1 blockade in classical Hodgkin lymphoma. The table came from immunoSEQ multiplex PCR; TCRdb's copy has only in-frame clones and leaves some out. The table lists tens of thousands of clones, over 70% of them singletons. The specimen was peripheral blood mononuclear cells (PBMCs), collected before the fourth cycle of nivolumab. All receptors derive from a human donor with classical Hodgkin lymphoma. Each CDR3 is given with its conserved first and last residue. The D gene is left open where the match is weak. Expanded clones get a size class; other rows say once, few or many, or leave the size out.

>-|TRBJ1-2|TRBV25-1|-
TGTGCCAGCAGTGACCCCGGGACTGCTACTAACTATGGCTACACCTTC
CASSDPGTATNYGYTF
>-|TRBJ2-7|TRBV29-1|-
TGCAGCGTTGAAGATCTAGGTGCCTACGAGCAGTACTTC
CSVEDLGAYEQYF
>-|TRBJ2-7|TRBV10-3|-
TGTGCCATCAGTGAGTCAGTTTTAAGCGGACATATCTACGAGCAGTACTTC
CAISESVLSGHIYEQYF
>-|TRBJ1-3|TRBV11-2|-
TGTGCCAGCAGCTTAGGACCGTCTATCATATATTTT
CASSLGPSIIYF
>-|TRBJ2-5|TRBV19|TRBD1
TGTGCCAGTAGCCCAAAGGGACAGGGGGCGATCGGTGGCCTGGCCCAGTACTTC
CASSPKGQGAIGGLAQYF
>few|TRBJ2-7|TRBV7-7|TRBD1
TGTGCTAGCAGCTTCGGACAGGACTACGAGCAGTACTTC
CASSFGQDYEQYF
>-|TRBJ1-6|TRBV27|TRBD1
TGTGCCAGCAGTTTGGGACAGGTTAATTCACCCCTCCACTTT
CASSLGQVNSPLHF
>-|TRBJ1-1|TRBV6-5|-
TGTGCCAGCAGTTGGGGGGGGACTGAAGCTTTCTTT
CASSWGGTEAFF
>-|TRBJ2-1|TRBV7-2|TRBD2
TGTGCCAGCAGCTTAATAGCCCTAAGCGGGGGGGCCAAGAATGAGCAGTTCTTC
CASSLIALSGGAKNEQFF
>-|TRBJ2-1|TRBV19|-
TGTGCCAGTAGTGGAGAGGGGCGGTTCTATCCCCACAATGAGCAGTTCTTC
CASSGEGRFYPHNEQFF
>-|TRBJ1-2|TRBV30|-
TGTGCCTGGAGGGAACGTCAAACAGGGACTGGCTACACCTTC
CAWRERQTGTGYTF
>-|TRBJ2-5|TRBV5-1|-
TGCGCCAGCAGCGTGGGACTGGCACAAGAGACCCAGTACTTC
CASSVGLAQETQYF
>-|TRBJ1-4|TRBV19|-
TGTGCCAGTAGTATAGCAAGGGACTCTGAAACTAATGAAAAACTGTTTTTT
CASSIARDSETNEKLFF
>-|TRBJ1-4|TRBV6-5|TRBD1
TGTGCCAGCAGTGCGTCCGGGACAGGGAAGGAAAAACTGTTTTTT
CASSASGTGKEKLFF
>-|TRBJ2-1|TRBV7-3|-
TGTGCCAGCAGCCCCGCCCCCAATGAGCAGTTCTTC
CASSPAPNEQFF
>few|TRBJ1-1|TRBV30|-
TGTGCCTGGAGTGTGCACACGAACACTGAAGCTTTCTTT
CAWSVHTNTEAFF
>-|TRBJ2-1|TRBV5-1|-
TGCGCCAGCAGCTTGGCCCACGGGCCTAATGAGCAGTTCTTC
CASSLAHGPNEQFF
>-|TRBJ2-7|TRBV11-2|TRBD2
TGTGCCAGCAGCTTAGCGGGGGGGATTTCCTACGAGCAGTACTTC
CASSLAGGISYEQYF
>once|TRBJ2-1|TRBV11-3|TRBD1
TGTGCCAGCAGTGCACCGGGACAGGGTCCGTTCTTC
CASSAPGQGPFF
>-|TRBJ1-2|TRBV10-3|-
TGTGCCATCAGTCCGAGGTCAGGGTCAGGCGGCTACACCTTC
CAISPRSGSGGYTF
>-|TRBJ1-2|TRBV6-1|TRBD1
TGTGCCAGCAGGGATACAGGGGTCGGTGGCTACACCTTC
CASRDTGVGGYTF
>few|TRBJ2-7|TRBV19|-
TGTGCCAGTAGCCGGGTAGTGGGAATCGAGCAGTACTTC
CASSRVVGIEQYF
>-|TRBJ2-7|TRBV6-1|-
TGTGCCAGCAGTGACCTGGAACTGCCCTCCTACGAGCAGTACTTC
CASSDLELPSYEQYF
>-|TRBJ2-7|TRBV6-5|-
TGTGCCAGCAGTGAAGAGGTCCTCGAGCAGTACTTC
CASSEEVLEQYF
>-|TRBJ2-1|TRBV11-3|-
TGTGCCAGCAGCTTAGGCCCTCGGGATGAGCAGTTCTTC
CASSLGPRDEQFF
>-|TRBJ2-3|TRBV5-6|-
TGTGCCAGCAGCTTGGAGGGGGGGAGCACAGATACGCAGTATTTT
CASSLEGGSTDTQYF
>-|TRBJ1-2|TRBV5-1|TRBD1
TGCGCCAGCAGCGGGGGGGACAGCAATGGGAACTATGGCTACACCTTC
CASSGGDSNGNYGYTF
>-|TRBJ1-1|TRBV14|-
TGTGCCAGCAGCCAAGATCTCCAATCTGAAGCTTTCTTT
CASSQDLQSEAFF
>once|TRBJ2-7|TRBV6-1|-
TGTGCCAGCTCTTTCTACGAGCAGTACTTC
CASSFYEQYF
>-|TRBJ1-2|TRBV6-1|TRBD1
TGTGCCAGCGGACAGGGAAACTATGGCTACACCTTC
CASGQGNYGYTF
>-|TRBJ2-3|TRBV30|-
TGTGCCTGGAGTGATTGGGGGGATACGCAGTATTTT
CAWSDWGDTQYF
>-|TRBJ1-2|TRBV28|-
TGTGCCAGCAGTTCGGACCATGGTAGCTATGGCTACACCTTC
CASSSDHGSYGYTF
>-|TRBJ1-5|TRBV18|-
TGTGCCAGCTCACCGGGCAATCAGCCCCAGCATTTT
CASSPGNQPQHF
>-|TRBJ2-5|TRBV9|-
TGTGCCAGCAGCGTAGGGCAGGACCCTGGTGGGACCCAGTACTTC
CASSVGQDPGGTQYF
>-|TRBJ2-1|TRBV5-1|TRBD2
TGCGCCAGCCGGTGGACTAGCGGGGGACGCTCCTACAATGAGCAGTTCTTC
CASRWTSGGRSYNEQFF
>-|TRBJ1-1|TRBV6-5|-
TGTGCCAGCAGTTACTCGAGACCTGGGGCTTTCTTT
CASSYSRPGAFF
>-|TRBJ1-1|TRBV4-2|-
TGTGCCAGCAGCCTCTCGGGGTCCAACACTGAAGCTTTCTTT
CASSLSGSNTEAFF
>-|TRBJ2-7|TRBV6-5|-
TGTGCCAGCAGACTACCTGCACAGGGTCACGAGCAGTACTTC
CASRLPAQGHEQYF
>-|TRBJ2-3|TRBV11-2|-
TGTGCCAGCAGCTTAGAAGGTGCGGGGGATACGCAGTATTTT
CASSLEGAGDTQYF
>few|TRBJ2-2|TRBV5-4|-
TGTGCCAGCAGCTGGGGTCCCGACCCCGGGGAGCTGTTTTTT
CASSWGPDPGELFF
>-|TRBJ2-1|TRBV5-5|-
TGTGCCAGCTTCCCCTCAGGAAAAACCTACAATGAGCAGTTCTTC
CASFPSGKTYNEQFF
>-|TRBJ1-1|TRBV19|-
TGTGCCAGTAGTATCACCGGCGACACTGAAGCTTTCTTT
CASSITGDTEAFF
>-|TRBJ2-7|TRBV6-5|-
TGTGCCAGCAGTTACTCGACGGCAGGCAGCGAGCAGTACTTC
CASSYSTAGSEQYF